This entry lists 13 T cell receptor beta chains sequenced from one sample in a study of blood T cell repertoires in COVID-19. Clones were read by immunoSEQ multiplex PCR, and TCRdb kept only the in-frame ones, dropping some. The sample contains 250,000 to 300,000 clones, around nine tenths of which appear only once. Sequenced sample: PBMCs or T cells enriched from blood (not recorded which). The receptors derive from a woman aged 30 to 39 who had recovered from COVID-19.

This rearrangement joins TRBV19 to TRBJ2-1; the match to TRBD2 covers 12 bases. CDR3 length: 12 residues. In germline, CDR1 is LNHDA, CDR2 SQIVND (reference sequence). DNA of the CDR3: TGTGCGGCTAGCGGGAGGGCGGGTGAGCAGTTCTTC. Protein product: CAASGRAGEQFF.

The V and J genes are TRBV28 and TRBJ1-2, with D possibly TRBD1 on 6 matching bases. The germline V gene has CDR1 MDHEN and CDR2 SYDVKM. Trimming took off 4 bases at V and 8 bases at J, with 14 bases between the two ends. The CDR3 is made up of 13 amino acids. DNA for the CDR3: TGTGCCAGCAGTTCCGCGGGGGGCGGGGGCTACACCTTC. Translated: CASSSAGGGGYTF.

This clone was seen a few times. The V call is TRBV7-6, the J call TRBJ1-6; D possibly corresponds to TRBD1 (5 bases). This CDR3 is built from 12 residues. Germline V gene sequence: CDR1 SGHVS, CDR2 FNYEAQ. The V end was cut by 6 bases, the J end by 10 bases, with 10 bases between. The CDR3 protein is CASRNDRSPLHF. The CDR3 DNA reads TGTGCCAGCAGAAACGACAGATCACCCCTCCACTTT.

The rearrangement uses TRBV9 and TRBJ1-6; D is unresolved. Deletions cut 0 bases from V and 7 bases from J, with 11 bases between. The CDR3 covers 15 residues. Germline V lookup: CDR1 SGDLS, CDR2 YYNGEE. CDR3 DNA sequence: TGTGCCAGCAGCGTAGCTGACATCTCAAATTCACCCCTCCACTTT. Translation gives CASSVADISNSPLHF.

The chain couples TRBV27 to TRBJ2-7; possibly TRBD1 for D (6 bases). This CDR3 is 14 amino acids long. Trimming took 5 bases from V and 3 from J, leaving 14 bases between them. Germline CDR1 reads MNHEY; CDR2 reads SMNVEV (reference sequence). This chain's CDR3 is CASSQLNRDYEQYF. The CDR3, as DNA: TGTGCCAGCAGTCAGCTTAACAGGGACTACGAGCAGTACTTC.

The genes are TRBV28 and TRBJ1-1; D is possibly TRBD1 (6 bases). Germline CDR1 MDHEN, CDR2 SYDVKM. V was pared by 6 bases and J by 0 bases, with 11 bases between. The CDR3 extends over 14 amino acids. The CDR3 here is CASSRGGLNTEAFF. CDR3 in DNA: TGTGCCAGCAGCCGCGGGGGGCTGAACACTGAAGCTTTCTTT.

This rearrangement joins TRBV30 to TRBJ1-1; a possible D gene is TRBD1 (5 bases). The CDR3 is made up of 14 amino acids. Trimming shortened V by 6 bases and J by 2 bases, and 16 bases separated the two germline ends. The germline V gene encodes CDR1 GTSNPN and CDR2 SVGIG (reference sequence). The CDR3 DNA reads as TGTGCCTGCGCCCCGGGACTAATTAACACTGAAGCTTTCTTT. It is translated as CACAPGLINTEAFF.

The CDR3 protein is CAISEGQNYGYTF. The CDR3 DNA reads as TGTGCCATCAGTGAGGGACAGAACTATGGCTACACCTTC. This chain links TRBV10-3 with TRBJ1-2; perhaps TRBD1 as D (6 bases). V lost 2 bases and J 2 bases, leaving 6 bases between the germline ends. Germline V gene sequence: CDR1 ENHRY, CDR2 SYGVKD. The length of the CDR3 is 13 residues.

The V gene is TRBV10-3, the J gene TRBJ2-3; no definite D call. The CDR3 has 14 amino acids. Germline V gene sequence: CDR1 ENHRY, CDR2 SYGVKD. V was trimmed by 8 bases and J by 3 bases, leaving 15 bases between them. This CDR3 is CAISVNVGTDTQYF. The CDR3 DNA is TGTGCCATCTCGGTTAATGTCGGGACAGATACGCAGTATTTT.

The chain is built from TRBV4-2 and TRBJ1-1, with unresolved D. V was shortened by 4 bases and J by 5 bases, with 20 bases between the two germline ends. This CDR3 has 16 amino acids. CDR1 and CDR2 from the germline V gene are LGHNA and YNFKEQ. The CDR3 DNA reads TGTGCCAGCAGCCCCACCCGCGACGGGGAGAGAACTGAAGCTTTCTTT. As protein: CASSPTRDGERTEAFF.

V usage is TRBV9 and J usage is TRBJ1-6; 7 bases are a match to TRBD1. The CDR3 runs to 18 residues. The trim removed 4 bases at V and 3 bases at J, leaving 13 bases unmatched. Germline V gene sequence: CDR1 SGDLS, CDR2 YYNGEE. This CDR3 is CASSTGQAEINYNSPLHF. In DNA, the CDR3 is TGTGCCAGCAGCACCGGACAGGCAGAAATAAACTATAATTCACCCCTCCACTTT.

The chain recombines TRBV11-2 with TRBJ2-2; D gene uncertain. This CDR3 comprises 15 residues. Trimming shortened V by 1 base and J by 4 bases, and 10 bases separated the two germline ends. Looked up from germline, CDR1 is SGHAT and CDR2 is FQNNGV. This CDR3 reads CASSLVRRATGELFF. The CDR3 DNA is TGTGCCAGCAGCTTAGTCAGGCGAGCCACCGGGGAGCTGTTTTTT.

The chain couples TRBV7-2 to TRBJ2-5; the D gene is possibly TRBD2 (5 bases). Germline V lookup: CDR1 SGHTA, CDR2 FQGNSA. V was clipped by 2 bases and J by 7 bases, with 14 bases between them. The CDR3 runs 14 residues. DNA for the CDR3: TGTGCCAGCAGCTTAAGCGCTGGTGGAGGGACCCAGTACTTC. This codes for CASSLSAGGGTQYF.